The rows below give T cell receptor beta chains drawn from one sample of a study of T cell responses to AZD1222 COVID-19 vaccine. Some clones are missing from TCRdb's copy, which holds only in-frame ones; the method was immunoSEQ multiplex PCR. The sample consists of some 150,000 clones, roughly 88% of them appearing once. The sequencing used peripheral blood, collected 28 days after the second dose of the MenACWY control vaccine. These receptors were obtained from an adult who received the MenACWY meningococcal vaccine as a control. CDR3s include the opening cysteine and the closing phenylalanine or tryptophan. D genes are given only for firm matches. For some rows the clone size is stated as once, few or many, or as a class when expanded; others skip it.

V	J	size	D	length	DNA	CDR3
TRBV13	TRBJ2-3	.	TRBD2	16	TGTGCCAGCAGCTATGAACCTAGCGGGAGGACAGATACGCAGTATTTT	CASSYEPSGRTDTQYF
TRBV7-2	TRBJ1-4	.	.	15	TGTGCCAGCAGCTTTTCGGCAGGGAGTCGCGAAAAACTGTTTTTT	CASSFSAGSREKLFF
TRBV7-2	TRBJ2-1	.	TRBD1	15	TGTGCCAGCAGCCCCGGGACAGGGCAGAAGAATGAGCAGTTCTTC	CASSPGTGQKNEQFF
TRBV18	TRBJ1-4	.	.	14	TGTGCCAGCTCACCACCCACATATCGTGAAAAACTGTTTTTT	CASSPPTYREKLFF
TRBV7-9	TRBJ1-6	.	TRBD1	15	TGTGCCAGCAGCTCCTACACAGGGGGGAATTCACCCCTCCACTTT	CASSSYTGGNSPLHF
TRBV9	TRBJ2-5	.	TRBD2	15	TGTGCCAGCAGCCTCGGGGGGGCGCGTCAAGAGACCCAGTACTTC	CASSLGGARQETQYF
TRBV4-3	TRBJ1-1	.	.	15	TGCGCCAGCAGCCAAGAGGGGGGGCTATCGGCTGAAGCTTTCTTT	CASSQEGGLSAEAFF
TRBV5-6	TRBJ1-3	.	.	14	TGTGCCAGCAGCCTTGGAAGGGGGGGAAACACCATATATTTT	CASSLGRGGNTIYF
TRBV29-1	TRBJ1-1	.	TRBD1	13	TGCAGCGTCCGCGGACAGGGGGCAGGGGAAGCTTTCTTT	CSVRGQGAGEAFF
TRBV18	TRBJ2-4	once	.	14	TGTGCCAGCTCACCACAGGGCTCGGAGAACATTCAGTACTTC	CASSPQGSENIQYF
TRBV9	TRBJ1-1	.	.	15	TGTGCCAGCAGCGTATCCTCCGGAGGGGAGGCCGAAGCTTTCTTT	CASSVSSGGEAEAFF
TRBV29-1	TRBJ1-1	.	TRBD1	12	TGCAGCGCGACAGGGGGCGACACTGAAGCTTTCTTT	CSATGGDTEAFF
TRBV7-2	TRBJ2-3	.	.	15	TGTGCCAGCAGCTTAATTGGGCAGAGCACAGATACGCAGTATTTT	CASSLIGQSTDTQYF
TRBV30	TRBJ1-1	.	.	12	TGTGCCTGGAGTGTTCCCGGAAACGAAGCTTTCTTT	CAWSVPGNEAFF
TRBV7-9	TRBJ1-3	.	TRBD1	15	TGTGCCAGCAGCTCAGGGGGATTCACTGGAAACACCATATATTTT	CASSSGGFTGNTIYF
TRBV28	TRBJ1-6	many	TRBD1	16	TGTGCCAGCAGCCTCTGGGAGGGACAGGGAGAATCACCCCTCCACTTT	CASSLWEGQGESPLHF
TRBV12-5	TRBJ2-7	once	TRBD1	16	TGTGCTAGTGGTTTGCCAGGACAGGGAAAAGGCTACGAGCAGTACTTC	CASGLPGQGKGYEQYF
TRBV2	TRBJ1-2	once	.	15	TGTGCCAGCAGTGATCTCGGGGGACGATCCTATGGCTACACCTTC	CASSDLGGRSYGYTF
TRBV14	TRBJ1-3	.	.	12	TGTGCCAGCAGCCAAACGGGGGCCACCATATATTTT	CASSQTGATIYF
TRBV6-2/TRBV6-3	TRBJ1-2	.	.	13	TGTGCCAGCAGTGACGGACCGAGCTATGGCTACACCTTC	CASSDGPSYGYTF
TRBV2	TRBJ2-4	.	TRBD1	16	TGTGCCAGCACCGGGACAGGGGGCCTAGCCAAAAACATTCAGTACTTC	CASTGTGGLAKNIQYF
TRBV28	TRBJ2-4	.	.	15	TGTGCCAGCAGTTTTCAGGGCTTAGCCAAAAACATTCAGTACTTC	CASSFQGLAKNIQYF